Sequencing of this T cell receptor beta chain was carried out in a study of CD8 T cells in ankylosing spondylitis. Points from the study as a whole: From matched ankylosing spondylitis synovial fluid, disease-linked clones were reportedly recovered at significantly enriched levels. Clones that were linked to disease were CD8+ and were relatively rare in peripheral blood. Typical of ankylosing spondylitis blood, it appeared, was a TCR beta motif of eight highly homologous variants.

CDR3 length equals 14 residues. Germline values: CDR1 MNHNS, CDR2 SASEGT. The ends lost 8 bases at V and 0 bases at J; junction bases unmatched: 6. Libraries of TCR beta came from quantitative 5'-RACE with molecular barcodes. TCRdb redid the calling of the 5' RACE reads with MiXCR, one entry per CDR3 protein. This table has about 540,000 distinct CDR3 sequences, approximately 12% appearing once. This clonotype was picked up a small number of times. The target antigen is unknown. The TCR was taken from a male donor with ankylosing spondylitis. The V call is TRBV6-1, the J call TRBJ2-7; 8 positions match TRBD2. The source material was blood, either unsorted or a sorted T cell fraction (not recorded which). CDR3 loop: CASGSSGGSYEQYF. CDR3 in DNA: TGTGCCAGCGGGTCGAGCGGGGGCTCCTACGAGCAGTACTTC.